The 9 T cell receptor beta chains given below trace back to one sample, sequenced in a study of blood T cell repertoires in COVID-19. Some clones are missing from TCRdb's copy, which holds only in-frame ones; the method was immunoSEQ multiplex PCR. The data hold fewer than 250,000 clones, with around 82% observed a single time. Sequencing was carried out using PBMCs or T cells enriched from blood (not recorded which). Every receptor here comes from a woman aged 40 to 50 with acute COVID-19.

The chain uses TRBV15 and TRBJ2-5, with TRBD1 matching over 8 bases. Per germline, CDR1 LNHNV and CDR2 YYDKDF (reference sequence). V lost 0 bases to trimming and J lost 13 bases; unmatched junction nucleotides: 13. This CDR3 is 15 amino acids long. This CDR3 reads CATSRDYRGQGNRYF. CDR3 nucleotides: TGTGCCACCAGCAGAGATTACAGAGGACAGGGAAATCGGTACTTC.

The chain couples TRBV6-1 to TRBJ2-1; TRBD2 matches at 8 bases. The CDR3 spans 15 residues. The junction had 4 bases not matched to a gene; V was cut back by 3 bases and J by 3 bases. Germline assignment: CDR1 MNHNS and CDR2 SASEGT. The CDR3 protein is CASSDGGAGYNEQFF. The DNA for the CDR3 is TGTGCCAGCAGTGACGGGGGGGCCGGCTACAATGAGCAGTTCTTC.

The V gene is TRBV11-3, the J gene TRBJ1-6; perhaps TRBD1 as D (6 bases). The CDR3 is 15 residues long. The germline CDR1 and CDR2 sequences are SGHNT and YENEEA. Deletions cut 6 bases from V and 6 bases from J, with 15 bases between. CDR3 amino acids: CASSQGGFSNSPLHF. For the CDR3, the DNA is TGTGCCAGCAGTCAAGGGGGATTTTCTAATTCACCCCTCCACTTT.

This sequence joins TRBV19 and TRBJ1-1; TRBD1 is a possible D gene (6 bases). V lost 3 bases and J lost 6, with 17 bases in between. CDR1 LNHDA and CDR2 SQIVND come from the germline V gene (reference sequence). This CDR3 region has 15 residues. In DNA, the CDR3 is TGTGCCAGTAGTATCCGGGGGGCATCGGGCGCTGAAGCTTTCTTT. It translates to CASSIRGASGAEAFF.

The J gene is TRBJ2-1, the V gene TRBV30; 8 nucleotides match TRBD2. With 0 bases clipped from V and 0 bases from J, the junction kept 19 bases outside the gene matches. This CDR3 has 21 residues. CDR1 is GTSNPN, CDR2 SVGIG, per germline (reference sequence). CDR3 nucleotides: TGTGCCTGGAGTGTACTAAGAGGGTCCCGGACTAGCCTCGGCTCCTACAATGAGCAGTTCTTC. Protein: CAWSVLRGSRTSLGSYNEQFF.

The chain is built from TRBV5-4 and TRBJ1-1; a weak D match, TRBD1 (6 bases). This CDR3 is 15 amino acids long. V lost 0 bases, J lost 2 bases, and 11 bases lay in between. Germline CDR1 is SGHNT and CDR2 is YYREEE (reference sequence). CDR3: CASSLVAGANTEAFF. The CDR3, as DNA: TGTGCCAGCAGCTTGGTAGCAGGGGCCAACACTGAAGCTTTCTTT.

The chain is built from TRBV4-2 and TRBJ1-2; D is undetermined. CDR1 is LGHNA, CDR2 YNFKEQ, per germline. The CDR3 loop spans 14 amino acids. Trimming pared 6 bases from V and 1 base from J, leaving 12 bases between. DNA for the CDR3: TGTGCCAGCAGTTTGGGCGCAGATAACTATGGCTACACCTTC. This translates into CASSLGADNYGYTF.

Here the CDR3 DNA reads TGTGCCAGCTCACCAACCGGGACAGGGACTAACTATGGCTACACCTTC. Translated: CASSPTGTGTNYGYTF. The genes are TRBV18 and TRBJ1-2, with TRBD1 identical over 9 bases. This CDR3 has 16 amino acids. Per the germline V gene, CDR1 is KGHSH and CDR2 is LQKENI. V lost 2 bases, J lost 0 bases, and 4 bases stayed unmatched.

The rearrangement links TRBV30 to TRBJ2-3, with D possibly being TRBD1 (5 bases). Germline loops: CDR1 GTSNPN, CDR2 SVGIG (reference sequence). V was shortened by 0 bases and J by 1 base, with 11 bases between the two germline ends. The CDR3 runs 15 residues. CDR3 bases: TGTGCCTGGAGTGTACCTGAACAGGGCACAGATACGCAGTATTTT. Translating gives CAWSVPEQGTDTQYF. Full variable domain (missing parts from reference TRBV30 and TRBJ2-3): SQTIHQWPATLVQPVGSPLSLECTVEGTSNPNLYWYRQAAGRGLQLLFYSVGIGQISSEVPQNLSASRPQDRQFILSSKKLLLSDSGFYLCAWSVPEQGTDTQYFGPGTRLTVL.